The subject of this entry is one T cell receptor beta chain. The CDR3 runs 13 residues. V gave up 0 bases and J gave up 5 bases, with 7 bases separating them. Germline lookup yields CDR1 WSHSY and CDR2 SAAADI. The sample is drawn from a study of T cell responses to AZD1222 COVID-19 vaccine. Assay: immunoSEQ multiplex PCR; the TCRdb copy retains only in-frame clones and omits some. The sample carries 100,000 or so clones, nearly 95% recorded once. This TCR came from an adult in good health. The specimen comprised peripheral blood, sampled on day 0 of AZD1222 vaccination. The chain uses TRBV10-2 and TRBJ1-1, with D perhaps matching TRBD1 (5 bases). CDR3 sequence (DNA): TGCGCCAGCAGTGAGTCGGGGGGAACTGAAGCTTTCTTT. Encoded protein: CASSESGGTEAFF.